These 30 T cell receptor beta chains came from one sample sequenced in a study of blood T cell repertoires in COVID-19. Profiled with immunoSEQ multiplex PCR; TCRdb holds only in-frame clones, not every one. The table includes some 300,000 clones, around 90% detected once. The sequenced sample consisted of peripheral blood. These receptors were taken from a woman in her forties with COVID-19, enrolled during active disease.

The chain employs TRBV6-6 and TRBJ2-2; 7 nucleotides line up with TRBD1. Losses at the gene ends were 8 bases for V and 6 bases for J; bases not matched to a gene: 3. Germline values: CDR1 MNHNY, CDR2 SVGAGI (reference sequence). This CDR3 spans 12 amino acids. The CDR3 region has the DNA TGTGCCAGCCGAAGGGGGCCCGGGGAGCTGTTTTTT. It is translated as CASRRGPGELFF.

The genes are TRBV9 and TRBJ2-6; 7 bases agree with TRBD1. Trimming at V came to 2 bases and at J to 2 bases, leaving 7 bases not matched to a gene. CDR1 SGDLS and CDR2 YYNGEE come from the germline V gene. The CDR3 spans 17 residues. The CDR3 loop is CASSVRQGSTGANVLTF. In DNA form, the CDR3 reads TGTGCCAGCAGCGTTAGACAGGGATCTACTGGGGCCAACGTCCTGACTTTC.

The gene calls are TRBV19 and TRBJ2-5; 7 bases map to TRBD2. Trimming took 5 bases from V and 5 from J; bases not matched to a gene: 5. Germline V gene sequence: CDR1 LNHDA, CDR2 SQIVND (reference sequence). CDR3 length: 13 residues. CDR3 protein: CASSPTSVETQYF. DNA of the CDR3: TGTGCCAGTAGTCCCACTAGCGTTGAGACCCAGTACTTC.

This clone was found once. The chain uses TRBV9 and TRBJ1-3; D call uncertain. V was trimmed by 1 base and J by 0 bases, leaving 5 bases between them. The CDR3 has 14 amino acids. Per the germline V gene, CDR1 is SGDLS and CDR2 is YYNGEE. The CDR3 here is CASSVSRSGNTIYF. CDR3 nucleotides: TGTGCCAGCAGCGTAAGCCGCTCTGGAAACACCATATATTTT.

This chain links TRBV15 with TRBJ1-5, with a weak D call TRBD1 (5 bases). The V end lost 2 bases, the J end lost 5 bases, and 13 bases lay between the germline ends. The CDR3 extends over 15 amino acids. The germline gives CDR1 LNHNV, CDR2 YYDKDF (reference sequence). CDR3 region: CATSRPGIFDQPQHF. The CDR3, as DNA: TGTGCCACCAGCAGACCAGGGATTTTTGATCAGCCCCAGCATTTT.

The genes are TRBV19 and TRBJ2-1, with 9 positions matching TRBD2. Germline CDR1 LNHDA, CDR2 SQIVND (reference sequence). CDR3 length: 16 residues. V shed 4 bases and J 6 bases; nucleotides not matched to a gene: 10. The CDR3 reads CASSRQLAGLINEQFF. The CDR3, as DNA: TGTGCCAGTAGTAGGCAGCTAGCGGGGTTAATCAATGAGCAGTTCTTC.

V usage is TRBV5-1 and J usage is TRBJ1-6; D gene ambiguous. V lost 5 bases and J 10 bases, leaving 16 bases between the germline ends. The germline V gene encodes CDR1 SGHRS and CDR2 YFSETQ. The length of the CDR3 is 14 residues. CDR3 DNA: TGCGCCAGCAGGTCCCTCGACTCTCGGTCACCCCTCCACTTT. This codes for CASRSLDSRSPLHF.

The chain's CDR3 is CASSDSGGIGDEQFF. The CDR3 DNA reads as TGTGCCAGCAGTGATAGCGGGGGCATAGGGGATGAGCAGTTCTTC. The rearrangement joins TRBV6-4 to TRBJ2-1, with 9 bases lining up with TRBD2. CDR1 MRHNA and CDR2 SNTAGT come from the germline V gene. Trimming at V came to 3 bases and at J to 8 bases, leaving 8 bases not matched to a gene. The CDR3 has 15 amino acids.

This CDR3 is CASSADRGADTQYF. The CDR3 bases are TGTGCCAGCAGTGCGGACAGGGGTGCAGATACGCAGTATTTT. This chain links TRBV6-4 with TRBJ2-3; 9 bases align to TRBD1. This CDR3 spans 14 amino acids. Germline V gene sequence: CDR1 MRHNA, CDR2 SNTAGT. After removal of 4 bases from V and 4 bases from J, the junction contained 3 bases not matched to a gene.

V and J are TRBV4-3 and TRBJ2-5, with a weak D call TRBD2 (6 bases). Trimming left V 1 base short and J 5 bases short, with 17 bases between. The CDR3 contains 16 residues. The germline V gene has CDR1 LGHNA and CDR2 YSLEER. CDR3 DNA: TGCGCCAGCAGCCAAGTAGGGTCGGGAGCTGGTGAGACCCAGTACTTC. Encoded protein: CASSQVGSGAGETQYF.

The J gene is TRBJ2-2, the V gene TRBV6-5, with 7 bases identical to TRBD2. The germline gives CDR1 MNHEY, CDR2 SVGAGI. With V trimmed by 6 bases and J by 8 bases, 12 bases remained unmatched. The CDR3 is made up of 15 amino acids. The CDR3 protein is CASRGGGPQVGELFF. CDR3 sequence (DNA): TGTGCCAGCAGGGGCGGGGGACCCCAAGTAGGGGAGCTGTTTTTT.

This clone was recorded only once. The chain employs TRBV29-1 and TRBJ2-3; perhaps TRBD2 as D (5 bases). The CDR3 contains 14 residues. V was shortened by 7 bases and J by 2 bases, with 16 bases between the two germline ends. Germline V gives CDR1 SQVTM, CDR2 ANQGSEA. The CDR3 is CSGDAVRDTDTQYF. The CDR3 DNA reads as TGCAGCGGCGATGCGGTCCGGGACACAGATACGCAGTATTTT.

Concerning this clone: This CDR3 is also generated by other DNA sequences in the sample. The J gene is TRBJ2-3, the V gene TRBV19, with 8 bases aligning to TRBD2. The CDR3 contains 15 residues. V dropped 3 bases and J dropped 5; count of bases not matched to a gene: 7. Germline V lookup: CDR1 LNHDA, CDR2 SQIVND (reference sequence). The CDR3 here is CASSILAGGGDTQYF. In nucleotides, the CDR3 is TGTGCCAGTAGTATCCTCGCGGGGGGAGGAGATACGCAGTATTTT.

DNA for the CDR3: TGTGCCAGCAGGCTCGGGACAGGGAGGAACACTGAAGCTTTCTTT. Protein product: CASRLGTGRNTEAFF. The chain links TRBV2 to TRBJ1-1, with 9 bases that match TRBD1. The CDR3 runs 15 residues. V lost 6 bases, J lost 1 base, and 6 bases stayed unmatched. Germline CDR1 reads SNHLY; CDR2 reads FYNNEI.

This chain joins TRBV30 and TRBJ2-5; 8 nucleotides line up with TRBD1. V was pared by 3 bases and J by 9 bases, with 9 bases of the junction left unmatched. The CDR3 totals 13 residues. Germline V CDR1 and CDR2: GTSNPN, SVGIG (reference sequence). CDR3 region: CAWSSGATGAQYF. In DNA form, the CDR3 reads TGTGCCTGGAGCTCTGGGGCGACAGGGGCCCAGTACTTC.

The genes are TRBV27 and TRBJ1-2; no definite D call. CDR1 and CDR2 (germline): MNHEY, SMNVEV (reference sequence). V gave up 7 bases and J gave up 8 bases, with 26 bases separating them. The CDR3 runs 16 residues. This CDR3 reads CASIPLGRRGIGGYTF. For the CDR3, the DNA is TGTGCCAGCATCCCCCTAGGAAGGCGCGGGATTGGCGGCTACACCTTC.

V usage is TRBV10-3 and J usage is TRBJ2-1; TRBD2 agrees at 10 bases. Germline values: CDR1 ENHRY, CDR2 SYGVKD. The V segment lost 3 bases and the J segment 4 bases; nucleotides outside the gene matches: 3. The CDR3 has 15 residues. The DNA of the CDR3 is TGTGCCATCAGTGATGGGACTAGCGATTACAATGAGCAGTTCTTC. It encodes CAISDGTSDYNEQFF.

DNA for the CDR3: TGTGCCTGGACATGGGGGGGGATCACTGAAGCTTTCTTT. It yields the protein CAWTWGGITEAFF. The V and J genes are TRBV30 and TRBJ1-1; D perhaps matches TRBD1 (5 bases). Between the trimmed V and J ends, which lost 4 bases and 4 bases, there was a span of 13 bases. This CDR3 region has 13 residues. Germline-derived CDR1 and CDR2 are GTSNPN and SVGIG (reference sequence).

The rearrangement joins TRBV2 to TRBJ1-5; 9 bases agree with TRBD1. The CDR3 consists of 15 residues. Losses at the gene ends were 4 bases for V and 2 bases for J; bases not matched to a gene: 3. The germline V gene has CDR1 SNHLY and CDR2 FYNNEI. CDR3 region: CASSVQGAGNQPQHF. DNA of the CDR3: TGTGCCAGCAGTGTACAGGGGGCGGGCAATCAGCCCCAGCATTTT. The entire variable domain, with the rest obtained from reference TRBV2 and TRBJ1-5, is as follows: EPEVTQTPSHQVTQMGQEVILRCVPISNHLYFYWYRQILGQKVEFLVSFYNNEISEKSEIFDDQFSVERPDGSNFTLKIRSTKLEDSAMYFCASSVQGAGNQPQHFGDGTRLSIL.

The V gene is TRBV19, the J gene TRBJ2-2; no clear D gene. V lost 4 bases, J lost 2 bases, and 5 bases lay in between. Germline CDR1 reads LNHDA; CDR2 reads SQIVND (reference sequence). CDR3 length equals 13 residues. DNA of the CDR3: TGTGCCAGTAGTAGTCAAAACACCGGGGAGCTGTTTTTT. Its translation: CASSSQNTGELFF.

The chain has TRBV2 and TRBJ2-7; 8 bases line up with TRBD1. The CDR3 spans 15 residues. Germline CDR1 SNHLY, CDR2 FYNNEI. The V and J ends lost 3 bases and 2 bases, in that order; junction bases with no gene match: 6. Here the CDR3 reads CASSDPRGLTYEQYF. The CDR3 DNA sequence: TGTGCCAGCAGTGACCCCAGGGGGCTTACCTACGAGCAGTACTTC.

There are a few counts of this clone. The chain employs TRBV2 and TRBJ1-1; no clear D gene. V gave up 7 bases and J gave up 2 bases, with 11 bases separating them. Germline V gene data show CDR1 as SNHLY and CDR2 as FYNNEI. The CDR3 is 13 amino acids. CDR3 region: CASKENSNTEAFF. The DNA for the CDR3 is TGTGCCAGCAAAGAGAACAGCAACACTGAAGCTTTCTTT.

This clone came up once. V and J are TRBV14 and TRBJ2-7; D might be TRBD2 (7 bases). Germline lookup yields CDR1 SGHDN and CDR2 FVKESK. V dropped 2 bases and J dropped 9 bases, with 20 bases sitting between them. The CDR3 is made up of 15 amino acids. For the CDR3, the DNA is TGTGCCAGCAGCCAAATCGTAGGGGGGGCGACCGGGCAGTACTTC. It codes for CASSQIVGGATGQYF.

As DNA, the CDR3 is TGCAGTGCTAGTAATAAGCGGGAGGGCCCAGATACGCAGTATTTT. It specifies CSASNKREGPDTQYF. The rearrangement joins TRBV20-1 to TRBJ2-3; 10 bases are shared with TRBD2. V was clipped by 3 bases and J by 4 bases; unmatched bases: 7. The CDR3 spans 15 residues. The V gene's germline CDR1 is DFQATT and CDR2 SNEGSKA (reference sequence).

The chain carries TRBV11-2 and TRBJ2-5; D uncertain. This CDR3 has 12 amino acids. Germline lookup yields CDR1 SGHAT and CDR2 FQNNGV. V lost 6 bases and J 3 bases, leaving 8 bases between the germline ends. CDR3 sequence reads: CASRSVKETQYF. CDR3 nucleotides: TGTGCCAGCAGATCAGTAAAAGAGACCCAGTACTTC.

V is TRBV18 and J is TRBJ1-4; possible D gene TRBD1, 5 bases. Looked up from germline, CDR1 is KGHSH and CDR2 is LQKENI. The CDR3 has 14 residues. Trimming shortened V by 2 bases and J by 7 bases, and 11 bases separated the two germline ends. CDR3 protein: CASSPTVGGEKLFF. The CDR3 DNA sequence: TGTGCCAGCTCACCAACGGTCGGGGGTGAAAAACTGTTTTTT. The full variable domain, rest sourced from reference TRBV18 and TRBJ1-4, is NAGVMQNPRHLVRRRGQEARLRCSPMKGHSHVYWYRQLPEEGLKFMVYLQKENIIDESGMPKERFSAEFPKEGPSILRIQQVVRGDSAAYFCASSPTVGGEKLFFGSGTQLSVL.

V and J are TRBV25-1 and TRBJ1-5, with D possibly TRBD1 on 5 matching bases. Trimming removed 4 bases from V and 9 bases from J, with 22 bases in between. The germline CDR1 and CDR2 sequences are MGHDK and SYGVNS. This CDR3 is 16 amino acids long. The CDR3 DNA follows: TGTGCCAGCAGTGGGGCTTGCAGGGCCACGGCTGCGCCCCAGCATTTT. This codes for CASSGACRATAAPQHF. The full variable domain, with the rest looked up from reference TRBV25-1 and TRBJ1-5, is EADIYQTPRYLVIGTGKKITLECSQTMGHDKMYWYQQDPGMELHLIHYSYGVNSTEKGDLSSESTVSRIRTEHFPLTLESARPSHTSQYLCASSGACRATAAPQHFGDGTRLSIL.

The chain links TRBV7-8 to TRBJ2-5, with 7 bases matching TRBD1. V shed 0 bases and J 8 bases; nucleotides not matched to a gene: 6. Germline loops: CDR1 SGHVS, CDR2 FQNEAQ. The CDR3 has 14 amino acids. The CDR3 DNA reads TGTGCCAGCAGCTTAGCGCGGACAGGTGGTACCCAGTACTTC. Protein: CASSLARTGGTQYF.

CDR3 sequence reads: CASSRSGMRSDTEAFF. The CDR3 nucleotides read TGTGCCAGCAGTAGATCAGGGATGCGGTCGGACACTGAAGCTTTCTTT. The rearrangement joins TRBV27 to TRBJ1-1; weak D call: TRBD1 (5 bases). V dropped 5 bases and J dropped 3 bases, with 19 bases sitting between them. The CDR3 has 16 residues. In germline, CDR1 is MNHEY, CDR2 SMNVEV (reference sequence).

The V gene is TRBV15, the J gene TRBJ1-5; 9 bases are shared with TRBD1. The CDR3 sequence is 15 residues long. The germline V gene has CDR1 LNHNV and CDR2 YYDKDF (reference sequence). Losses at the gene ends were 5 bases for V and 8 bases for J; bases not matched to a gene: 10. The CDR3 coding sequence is TGTGCCACCAGCCGTGCGGGACAGGGAGGCGAGCCCCAGCATTTT. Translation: CATSRAGQGGEPQHF.